These T cell receptor beta chains were read from a single sample in a study of cytomegalovirus exposure and HLA in healthy donors. TCRdb's table, derived via immunoSEQ multiplex PCR, lists solely in-frame clones and lacks some. Altogether 130,000 or so clones are present, 70% to 85% being singletons, with the ten largest covering under 2%. The sample taken for sequencing was PBMCs. Source of these receptors: a woman aged 40 to 50 in good health and CMV-seronegative. The CDR3 runs from the conserved cysteine through the conserved F or W. D genes are given only for firm matches. Expanded clones are given a class, and other clones once, few, many or no size at all.

V	D	size	J	DNA	CDR3
TRBV19	TRBD1	few	TRBJ1-2	TGTGCCAGTAGTAGTAGGACACAGGGGGCTTATGTCTACACCTTC	CASSSRTQGAYVYTF
TRBV9	TRBD2	NA	TRBJ2-7	TGTGCCAGCAGCGTAGCTGGGACTAGCGGGAGGGCCGAGCAGTACTTC	CASSVAGTSGRAEQYF
TRBV28	NA	NA	TRBJ1-2	TGTGCCAGCAGTTCCACAGGGAGGGCCTATGGCTACACCTTC	CASSSTGRAYGYTF
TRBV9	NA	NA	TRBJ2-7	TGTGCCAGCAGCGTAGCTAACAGGGGTGGAGGGGAGCAGTACTTC	CASSVANRGGGEQYF
TRBV19	TRBD1	NA	TRBJ2-7	TGTGCCAGTAGTACGGGACAGTTTCTCTACGAGCAGTACTTC	CASSTGQFLYEQYF
TRBV4-2	TRBD2	NA	TRBJ2-1	TGTGCCAGCAGCCTCGGACTAGCGGATTACAATGAGCAGTTCTTC	CASSLGLADYNEQFF
TRBV10-2	NA	once	TRBJ2-7	TGCGCCAGCAGCGCCAGGGGGCGGGGGACCTACGAGCAGTACTTC	CASSARGRGTYEQYF
TRBV19	TRBD1	NA	TRBJ2-7	TGTGCCAGTAGACCCGGACAGGCTTATCCAGGAATTTCCTACGAGCAGTACTTC	CASRPGQAYPGISYEQYF
TRBV5-1	NA	NA	TRBJ1-2	TGCGCCAGCAGCTTAAGTGGTTCGCCGGACTATGGCTACACCTTC	CASSLSGSPDYGYTF
TRBV7-2	TRBD2	few	TRBJ2-1	TGTGCCAGCAGCTCAACTAGCGGGAGTCGTTCGGGTGAGCAGTTCTTC	CASSSTSGSRSGEQFF
TRBV11-2	TRBD2	NA	TRBJ2-1	TGTGCCAGCAATTTCGGACTAGCGGGGTCCTACAATGAGCAGTTCTTC	CASNFGLAGSYNEQFF
TRBV6-1	TRBD1	NA	TRBJ1-1	TGTGCCAGCAGTGTAAGGACAGGGGGCGCGGGATCTGAAGCTTTCTTT	CASSVRTGGAGSEAFF
TRBV27	TRBD1	NA	TRBJ1-1	TGTGCCAGCAGTCAATGGACAGGGACTGAAGCTTTCTTT	CASSQWTGTEAFF
TRBV7-2	NA	NA	TRBJ2-1	TGTGCCAGCAGGCCCCGCGAGCGGGCGAATGAGCAGTTCTTC	CASRPRERANEQFF
TRBV27	TRBD2	few	TRBJ2-7	TGTGCCAGCAGCCTCGGACTAGCGGGAGGGTACCCCTACGAGCAGTACTTC	CASSLGLAGGYPYEQYF
TRBV30	NA	NA	TRBJ1-1	TGTGCCTGGAGTCCGGGGTTCGCGACTGAAGCTTTCTTT	CAWSPGFATEAFF
TRBV5-1	NA	NA	TRBJ1-4	TGCGCCAGCAGCTTGGGGATTCACGGGAAGGAAAAACTGTTTTTT	CASSLGIHGKEKLFF
TRBV2	NA	NA	TRBJ1-2	TGTGCCAGCAGTGTGCAGGGGCTTGACTATGGCTACACCTTC	CASSVQGLDYGYTF
TRBV5-6	NA	NA	TRBJ2-7	TGTGCCAGCAGCTGGGCACAGTTCACCTACGAGCAGTACTTC	CASSWAQFTYEQYF
TRBV15	NA	NA	TRBJ1-6	TGTGCCACCACGGAAAACAGGTTGGAATCACCCCTCCACTTT	CATTENRLESPLHF
TRBV28	NA	NA	TRBJ1-1	TGTGCCAGCAGTTTTCAGGGGTGGATGGGCACTGAAGCTTTCTTT	CASSFQGWMGTEAFF
TRBV4-3	NA	NA	TRBJ1-2	TGCGCCAGCAGCCAAGACTACAGAATCTCCTATGGCTACACCTTC	CASSQDYRISYGYTF
TRBV28	TRBD2	NA	TRBJ2-7	TGTGCCAGCAGAGGACTAGCGGGTTGGTGGTCCGAGCAGTACTTC	CASRGLAGWWSEQYF
TRBV7-9	NA	NA	TRBJ1-2	TGTGCCAGCAGCTTAGGGGGGGGAAGGTATGGCTACACCTTC	CASSLGGGRYGYTF
TRBV2	TRBD1	few	TRBJ1-1	TGTGCCAGCGTTGGATCTACAGGGGACACTGAAGCTTTCTTT	CASVGSTGDTEAFF
TRBV11-2	TRBD2	NA	TRBJ2-1	TGTGCCAGCAGCCTAATTCCACGTAGCGGGAGTCAGTTCTTC	CASSLIPRSGSQFF
TRBV18	NA	once	TRBJ2-7	TGTGCCAGCTCTTACGGGACTCCCGACCCCTACGAGCAGTACTTC	CASSYGTPDPYEQYF
TRBV5-1	NA	NA	TRBJ2-1	TGCGCCAGCGACTCCCTAGGGGGGGCATCCTACAATGAGCAGTTCTTC	CASDSLGGASYNEQFF
TRBV11-2	TRBD1	NA	TRBJ1-2	TGTGCCAGCAGCTCGTACCCGGGACAGATAAGGAACACCTTC	CASSSYPGQIRNTF
TRBV6-4	TRBD1	NA	TRBJ1-5	TGTGCCAGCAGACACAGGGGCGTGAAAAATCAGCCCCAGCATTTT	CASRHRGVKNQPQHF
TRBV28	NA	NA	TRBJ1-2	TGTGCCAGCAGTTTACGAGGACAGCCGGTTAACTATGGCTACACCTTC	CASSLRGQPVNYGYTF
TRBV18	NA	NA	TRBJ2-7	TGTGCCAGCTCACCAGCGGGTCTCCCCTACGAGCAGTACTTC	CASSPAGLPYEQYF
TRBV7-2	NA	NA	TRBJ1-1	TGTGCCAGCAGCTTACTTTCGAACACTGAAGCTTTCTTT	CASSLLSNTEAFF
TRBV6-5	NA	NA	TRBJ1-5	TGTGCCAGCAGCCAGAGACATTTTAGCAATCAGCCCCAGCATTTT	CASSQRHFSNQPQHF
TRBV15	NA	NA	TRBJ2-3	TGTGCCACCAGCAGAGATCGTGGGGCAGCGGGTTTTACAGATACGCAGTATTTT	CATSRDRGAAGFTDTQYF
TRBV28	TRBD1	NA	TRBJ2-7	TGTGCCAGCAGCTCGCCCGGACAGGGAGGCTACGAGCAGTACTTC	CASSSPGQGGYEQYF
TRBV7-9	TRBD1	NA	TRBJ1-1	TGTGCCAGCAGCTTCGGGAGCACAGGGGGATCGGCTTTCTTT	CASSFGSTGGSAFF
TRBV4-3	TRBD1	NA	TRBJ2-2	TGCGCCAGCAGCCAAATGACAGGGTCGAACACCGGGGAGCTGTTTTTT	CASSQMTGSNTGELFF
TRBV5-6	NA	NA	TRBJ2-1	TGTGCCAGCAGCTTGGTCCTTCGGAGCAATGAGCAGTTCTTC	CASSLVLRSNEQFF
TRBV5-1	TRBD2	NA	TRBJ2-1	TGCGCCAGCAGCTCAGGGACTAGCATAGACAATGAGCAGTTCTTC	CASSSGTSIDNEQFF
TRBV9	NA	few	TRBJ2-7	TGTGCCAGCAGCGTAGGTGCTAGCGCGACAAACTCCTACGAGCAGTACTTC	CASSVGASATNSYEQYF
TRBV19	TRBD1	NA	TRBJ1-4	TGTGCCAGTAGTATAGGGGACAGGGAGGATGAAAAACTGTTTTTT	CASSIGDREDEKLFF
TRBV4-1	TRBD2	NA	TRBJ2-1	TGCGCCAGCAGCCAAGAAGCGGCTAGCGGGTTCTATGAGCAGTTCTTC	CASSQEAASGFYEQFF
TRBV23-1	NA	NA	TRBJ2-7	TGCGCCAGCAGTCATCCCATGGGCTACTCCTACGAGCAGTACTTC	CASSHPMGYSYEQYF
TRBV2	NA	once	TRBJ2-4	TGTGCCAGCAGCGGGATAAGGAACATTCAGTACTTC	CASSGIRNIQYF
TRBV11-3	TRBD2	NA	TRBJ2-1	TGTGCCAGCAGCCCGTGGACTAGCGGGAGTTTGGATGAGCAGTTCTTC	CASSPWTSGSLDEQFF
TRBV15	TRBD2	NA	TRBJ2-7	TGTGCCACCAGCAGAGATCGGACAGGACTAGCGGGAGCCGAAGAGCAGTACTTC	CATSRDRTGLAGAEEQYF
TRBV5-5	NA	once	TRBJ2-5	TGTGCCAGCAGCTTGGCCCTGAGGGCACCTCAAGAGACCCAGTACTTC	CASSLALRAPQETQYF
TRBV13	NA	NA	TRBJ2-2	TGTGCCAGCAGCATAGCGGTGAACACCGGGGAGCTGTTTTTT	CASSIAVNTGELFF
TRBV7-9	NA	NA	TRBJ2-1	TGTGCCAGCAGCTTACTTCTGAGGGCTTCCTACAATGAGCAGTTCTTC	CASSLLLRASYNEQFF
TRBV4-2	NA	few	TRBJ1-1	TGTGCCAGCAGCCAACAAACAGGGATCGAGACTGAAGCTTTCTTT	CASSQQTGIETEAFF
TRBV7-9	TRBD1	NA	TRBJ2-1	TGTGCCAGCAGCTTAGTTGGACAGGGAGGCTACAATGAGCAGTTCTTC	CASSLVGQGGYNEQFF
TRBV4-3	TRBD2	few	TRBJ2-3	TGCGCCAGCAGCCAAGGAGTAGCGGGAGCCGGGGATACGCAGTATTTT	CASSQGVAGAGDTQYF
TRBV7-8	TRBD2	NA	TRBJ2-3	TGTGCCAGCAGCTTAGGACTAGCGGGAGGTCAAGATACGCAGTATTTT	CASSLGLAGGQDTQYF
TRBV27	NA	NA	TRBJ1-6	TGTGCCAGCAGTTTTATCGGAACATCGGGAGTGGATTCACCCCTCCACTTT	CASSFIGTSGVDSPLHF